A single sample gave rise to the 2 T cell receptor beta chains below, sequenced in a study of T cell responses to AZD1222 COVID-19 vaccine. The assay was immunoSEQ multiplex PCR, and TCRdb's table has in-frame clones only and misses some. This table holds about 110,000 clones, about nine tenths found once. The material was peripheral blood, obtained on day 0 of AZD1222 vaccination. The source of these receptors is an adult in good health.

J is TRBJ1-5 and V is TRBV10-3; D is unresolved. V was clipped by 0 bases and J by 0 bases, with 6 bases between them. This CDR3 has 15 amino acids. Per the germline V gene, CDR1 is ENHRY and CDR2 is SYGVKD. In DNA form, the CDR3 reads TGTGCCATCAGTGAGTCTCCGGGTAGCAATCAGCCCCAGCATTTT. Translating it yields CAISESPGSNQPQHF.

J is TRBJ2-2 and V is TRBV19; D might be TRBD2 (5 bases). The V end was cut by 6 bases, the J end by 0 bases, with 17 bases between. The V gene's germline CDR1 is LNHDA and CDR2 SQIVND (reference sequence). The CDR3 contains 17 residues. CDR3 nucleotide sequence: TGTGCCAGTAGGATCTATACTCTAGCTGCGAACACCGGGGAGCTGTTTTTT. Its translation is CASRIYTLAANTGELFF. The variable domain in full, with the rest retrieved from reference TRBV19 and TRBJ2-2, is DGGITQSPKYLFRKEGQNVTLSCEQNLNHDAMYWYRQDPGQGLRLIYYSQIVNDFQKGDIAEGYSVSREKKESFPLTVTSAQKNPTAFYLCASRIYTLAANTGELFFGEGSRLTVL.